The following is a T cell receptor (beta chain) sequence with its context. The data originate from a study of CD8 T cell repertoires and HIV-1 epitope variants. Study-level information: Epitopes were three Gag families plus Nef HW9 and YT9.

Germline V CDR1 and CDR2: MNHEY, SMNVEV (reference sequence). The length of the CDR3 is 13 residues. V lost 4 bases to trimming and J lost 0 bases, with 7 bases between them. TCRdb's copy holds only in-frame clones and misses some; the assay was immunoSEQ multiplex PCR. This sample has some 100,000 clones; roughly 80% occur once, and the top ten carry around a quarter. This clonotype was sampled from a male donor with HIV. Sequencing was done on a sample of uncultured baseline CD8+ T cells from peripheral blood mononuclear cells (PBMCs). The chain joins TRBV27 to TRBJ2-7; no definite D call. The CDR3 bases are TGTGCCAGCAGTTCCCCTTACTCCTACGAGCAGTACTTC. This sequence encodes CASSSPYSYEQYF.